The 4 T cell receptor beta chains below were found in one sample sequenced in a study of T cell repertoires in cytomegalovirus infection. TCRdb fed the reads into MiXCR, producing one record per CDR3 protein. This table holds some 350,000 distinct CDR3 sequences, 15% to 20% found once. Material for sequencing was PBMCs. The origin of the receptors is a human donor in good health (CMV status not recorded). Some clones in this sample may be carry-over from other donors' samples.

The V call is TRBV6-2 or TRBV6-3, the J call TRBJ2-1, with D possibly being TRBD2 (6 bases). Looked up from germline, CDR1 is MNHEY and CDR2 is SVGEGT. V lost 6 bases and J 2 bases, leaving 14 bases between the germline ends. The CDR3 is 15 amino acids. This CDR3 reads CASSRPSAAYNEQFF. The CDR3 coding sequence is TGTGCCAGCAGCCGGCCTAGCGCCGCCTACAATGAGCAGTTCTTC.

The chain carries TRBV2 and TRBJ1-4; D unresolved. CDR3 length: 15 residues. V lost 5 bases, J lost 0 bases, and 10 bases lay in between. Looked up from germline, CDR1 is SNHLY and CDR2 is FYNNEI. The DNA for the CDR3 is TGTGCCAGCAGTCCCGACCGATCAACTAATGAAAAACTGTTTTTT. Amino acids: CASSPDRSTNEKLFF.

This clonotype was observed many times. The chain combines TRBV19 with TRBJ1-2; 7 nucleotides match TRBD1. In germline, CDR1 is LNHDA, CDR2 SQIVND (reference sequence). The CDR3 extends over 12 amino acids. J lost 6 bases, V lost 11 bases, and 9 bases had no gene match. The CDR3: CACLKGTDGYTF. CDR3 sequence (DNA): TGTGCCTGCTTAAAGGGGACAGATGGCTACACCTTC.

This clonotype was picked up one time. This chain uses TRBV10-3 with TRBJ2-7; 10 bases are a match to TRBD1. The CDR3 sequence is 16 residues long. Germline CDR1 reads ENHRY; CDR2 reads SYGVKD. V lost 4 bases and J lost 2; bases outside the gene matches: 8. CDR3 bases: TGTGCCATCAGTGGGGCGGGACAGGGGTCCCCCTACGAGCAGTACTTC. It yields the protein CAISGAGQGSPYEQYF.